These 27 T cell receptor beta chains share one sample of origin, sequenced in a study of identical twins. Each CDR3 protein gets one entry after TCRdb re-called the 5' RACE reads with MiXCR. The sample carries 420,000 or so distinct CDR3 sequences, approximately 17% recorded once. The sample taken for sequencing was naive T cells sorted from blood. Receptors were obtained from a man aged 50 to 59 in good health.

In its sample, this clonotype was seen many times. The genes are TRBV29-1 and TRBJ2-3; the D gene is possibly TRBD1 (5 bases). This CDR3 spans 13 amino acids. Trimming pared 4 bases from V and 4 bases from J, leaving 12 bases between. Germline V lookup: CDR1 SQVTM, CDR2 ANQGSEA. This CDR3 is CSVAGRAADTQYF. CDR3 nucleotide sequence: TGCAGCGTTGCGGGCAGGGCGGCAGATACGCAGTATTTT.

This clonotype came up a few times. This chain uses TRBV5-1 with TRBJ2-3, with D hard to call. The length of the CDR3 is 17 residues. V shed 0 bases and J shed 0 bases, with 14 bases lying between them. Germline V gene lookup returns CDR1 SGHRS and CDR2 YFSETQ. The CDR3 nucleotides are TGCGCCAGCAGCTTGGCCGTCGCGTGGCTAAGCACAGATACGCAGTATTTT. Translating gives CASSLAVAWLSTDTQYF. The variable domain in full, with the rest retrieved from reference TRBV5-1 and TRBJ2-3, is KAGVTQTPRYLIKTRGQQVTLSCSPISGHRSVSWYQQTPGQGLQFLFEYFSETQRNKGNFPGRFSGRQFSNSRSEMNVSTLELGDSALYLCASSLAVAWLSTDTQYFGPGTRLTVL.

In the case of this clonotype: With a much larger clone just one base away, this may be a read error. This chain connects TRBV20-1 to TRBJ1-2; weak D call: TRBD1 (5 bases). Germline assignment: CDR1 DFQATT and CDR2 SNEGSKA (reference sequence). CDR3 length: 14 amino acids. V was trimmed by 0 bases and J by 4 bases, leaving 12 bases between them. The CDR3 coding sequence is TGCAGTGCTAGAGATCCGCCGGGGACCTATGGCTACACCTTC. It is translated as CSARDPPGTYGYTF.

This clonotype was seen at least ten times. This CDR3 is CASSDPGQGRTEAFF. In DNA, the CDR3 is TGTGCCAGCAGTGACCCGGGACAGGGGCGCACTGAAGCTTTCTTT. The chain joins TRBV6-2 or TRBV6-3 to TRBJ1-1, with 10 bases identical to TRBD1. Germline lookup yields CDR1 MNHEY and CDR2 SVGEGT. This CDR3 region has 15 residues. V dropped 5 bases and J dropped 4; count of bases not matched to a gene: 7.

This clonotype appeared a few times. This chain connects TRBV15 to TRBJ2-3, with 7 bases matching TRBD2. This CDR3 has 15 amino acids. J was trimmed by 3 bases and V by 5 bases; bases with no gene match: 8. CDR1 is LNHNV, CDR2 YYDKDF, per germline (reference sequence). This chain's CDR3 is CATSGGRGSTDTQYF. As DNA, the CDR3 is TGTGCCACCAGCGGAGGGCGGGGGTCTACAGATACGCAGTATTTT.

This clonotype was counted between two and nine times. V and J are TRBV27 and TRBJ2-1; the match to TRBD2 covers 9 bases. The CDR3 runs to 15 residues. CDR1 is MNHEY, CDR2 SMNVEV, per germline (reference sequence). The V segment lost 5 bases and the J segment 13 bases; nucleotides outside the gene matches: 15. The CDR3 here is CASSGWRGGVSDQFF. The CDR3 nucleotides are TGTGCCAGCAGTGGATGGCGGGGGGGCGTCTCTGACCAGTTCTTC.

This clonotype was seen ten or more times. The J gene is TRBJ2-1, the V gene TRBV20-1, with 8 nucleotides matching TRBD2. Germline CDR1 and CDR2: DFQATT and SNEGSKA (reference sequence). V was clipped by 5 bases and J by 3 bases; unmatched bases: 12. The CDR3 length is 16 residues. The CDR3 is CSAFPGSAGGYNEQFF. For the CDR3, the DNA is TGCAGTGCTTTCCCGGGATCCGCGGGGGGCTACAATGAGCAGTTCTTC.

The chain joins TRBV18 to TRBJ2-7; maybe TRBD2 (6 bases). The CDR3 contains 14 residues. Germline V gives CDR1 KGHSH, CDR2 LQKENI. The V end was cut by 3 bases, the J end by 2 bases, with 11 bases between. CDR3 in amino acids: CASSPGTSAYEQYF. The CDR3 DNA follows: TGTGCCAGCTCACCCGGGACTTCCGCCTACGAGCAGTACTTC.

This clonotype appeared many times. V gene TRBV10-3 combines with J gene TRBJ1-1; D might be TRBD1 (5 bases). Germline CDR1 ENHRY, CDR2 SYGVKD. The CDR3 is 11 amino acids. Trimming pared 3 bases from V and 7 bases from J, leaving 6 bases between. The CDR3 region has the DNA TGTGCCATCAGTGATGACAGTGAAGCTTTCTTT. Translation gives CAISDDSEAFF.

This clonotype was detected many times. V is TRBV21-1 and J is TRBJ2-5; the table names TRBD1, a call not compared with the DNA. TRBV21-1 is a listed pseudogene. This CDR3 is built from 17 residues. In DNA form, the CDR3 reads TGTGCCAGCAGCAAAGAAGCGGAGCAGGGTCAGGCAGAGACCCAGTACTTC. Protein product: CASSKEAEQGQAETQYF.

This clonotype came up a few times. This sequence joins TRBV4-1 and TRBJ1-3, with D uncertain. Germline loops: CDR1 MGHRA, CDR2 YSYEKL. The V end lost 2 bases, the J end lost 3 bases, and 8 bases lay between the germline ends. The CDR3 runs 14 residues. CDR3 nucleotides: TGCGCCAGCAGCCAAATGGGCCTTGGAAACACCATATATTTT. Its protein product is CASSQMGLGNTIYF.

Many counts were recorded for this clonotype. V usage is TRBV10-3 and J usage is TRBJ1-2; 8 bases are a match to TRBD1. The CDR3 totals 12 residues. Germline CDR1 ENHRY, CDR2 SYGVKD. The ends lost 6 bases at V and 7 bases at J; junction bases unmatched: 4. CDR3 DNA: TGTGCCATCAGAATACAGGGGGTTGGCTACACCTTC. Its protein is CAIRIQGVGYTF.

The table lists this clonotype with a few counts. The chain has TRBV6-2 or TRBV6-3 and TRBJ1-1, with 7 bases fitting TRBD1. The CDR3 loop spans 16 amino acids. Germline V gene sequence: CDR1 MNHEY, CDR2 SVGEGT. Trimming cost V 5 bases and J 1 base; bases outside gene matches: 10. For the CDR3, the DNA is TGTGCCAGCAGTAAACAGGGACAGTTAACGAACACTGAAGCTTTCTTT. Protein product: CASSKQGQLTNTEAFF.

This clonotype was recorded at least ten times. The CDR3: CASSQRWGAQETQYF. The DNA of the CDR3 is TGTGCCAGCAGCCAAAGATGGGGGGCGCAGGAGACCCAGTACTTC. The rearrangement joins TRBV3-1 to TRBJ2-5, with D tentatively TRBD1 or TRBD2 (6 bases each). The V gene's germline CDR1 is LGHDT and CDR2 YNNKEL (reference sequence). There are 15 residues in the CDR3. Between the trimmed V and J ends, which lost 2 bases and 5 bases, there was a span of 15 bases.

The rearrangement uses TRBV12-3 or TRBV12-4 and TRBJ1-1, with TRBD1 identical over 7 bases. The CDR3 has 15 residues. The ends lost 7 bases at V and 5 bases at J; junction bases unmatched: 13. The CDR3, as DNA: TGTGCCAGCAACCCCGAAGGGGGCGTTCGGACTGAAGCTTTCTTT. It is translated as CASNPEGGVRTEAFF.

This chain connects TRBV5-1 to TRBJ1-4, with TRBD1 matching over 7 bases. Germline CDR1 SGHRS, CDR2 YFSETQ. This CDR3 is built from 14 residues. Trimming at V came to 2 bases and at J to 6 bases, leaving 4 bases not matched to a gene. As DNA, the CDR3 is TGCGCCAGCAGCTTCCCAGGGGGTGATGAAAAACTGTTTTTT. Protein: CASSFPGGDEKLFF.

The sample holds many counts of this clonotype. The chain combines TRBV7-2 with TRBJ2-3; TRBD2 agrees at 7 bases. There are 15 residues in the CDR3. Per germline, CDR1 SGHTA and CDR2 FQGNSA. V lost 5 bases to trimming and J lost 2 bases; unmatched junction nucleotides: 7. CDR3 in DNA: TGTGCCAGCAGCCCACCCGGGGGGTCCACAGATACGCAGTATTTT. Its protein is CASSPPGGSTDTQYF.

This clonotype has a count of ten or more. The chain recombines TRBV24-1 with TRBJ2-2; 9 nucleotides agree with TRBD1. J was trimmed by 5 bases and V by 4 bases; bases with no gene match: 7. This CDR3 has 16 amino acids. Germline lookup yields CDR1 KGHDR and CDR2 SFDVKD. The CDR3 DNA sequence: TGTGCCACCAGTGACCCGGGACAGGGATCGACCGGGGAGCTGTTTTTT. It specifies CATSDPGQGSTGELFF.

This rearrangement joins TRBV18 to TRBJ1-1; 7 bases fit TRBD1. CDR1 KGHSH and CDR2 LQKENI come from the germline V gene. The CDR3 loop spans 14 amino acids. V dropped 1 base and J dropped 5; count of bases not matched to a gene: 4. This chain's CDR3 is CASSPQGASTEAFF. In nucleotides, the CDR3 is TGTGCCAGCTCACCACAGGGGGCAAGTACTGAAGCTTTCTTT.

At least ten counts were recorded for this clonotype. The genes are TRBV29-1 and TRBJ1-1; D ambiguous. Germline V lookup: CDR1 SQVTM, CDR2 ANQGSEA. Trimming cost V 6 bases and J 2 bases, with 4 bases left between them. The CDR3 runs 10 residues. The CDR3 DNA follows: TGCAGCGTCCTAAACACTGAAGCTTTCTTT. It encodes CSVLNTEAFF.

The chain combines TRBV24-1 with TRBJ2-3, with TRBD1 identical over 10 bases. Germline V gives CDR1 KGHDR, CDR2 SFDVKD. CDR3 size: 16 residues. Losses at the gene ends were 4 bases for V and 4 bases for J; bases not matched to a gene: 7. The CDR3 is CATSETGTGVPDTQYF. In DNA, the CDR3 is TGTGCCACCAGTGAGACCGGGACAGGGGTACCAGATACGCAGTATTTT.

The sample holds many counts of this clonotype. This rearrangement joins TRBV9 to TRBJ2-7; TRBD2 matches at 8 bases. In germline, CDR1 is SGDLS, CDR2 YYNGEE. There are 13 residues in the CDR3. Losses at the gene ends were 4 bases for V and 6 bases for J; bases not matched to a gene: 6. Here the CDR3 DNA reads TGTGCCAGCAGCAGCGGGAGCCTGGGCGAGCAGTACTTC. Translation gives CASSSGSLGEQYF.

This clonotype turned up a few times. The J gene is TRBJ2-2, the V gene TRBV7-8; 7 bases align to TRBD1. CDR1 SGHVS and CDR2 FQNEAQ come from the germline V gene. The CDR3 runs to 15 residues. Trimming took 11 bases from V and 3 from J; bases not matched to a gene: 12. The CDR3 sequence: CASGPGGRYTGELFF. CDR3 nucleotides: TGTGCCTCGGGCCCAGGGGGTAGATACACCGGGGAGCTGTTTTTT.

This clonotype occurred a few times. The chain employs TRBV15 and TRBJ2-1, with TRBD2 as a possible D gene (5 bases). With 5 bases removed from V and 7 bases from J, the gap between germline ends came to 15 bases. This CDR3 is 14 amino acids long. Germline values: CDR1 LNHNV, CDR2 YYDKDF (reference sequence). Here the CDR3 DNA reads TGTGCCACCAGCGGGGAGCTCGACGGGAATGAGCAGTTCTTC. This translates into CATSGELDGNEQFF. The full variable domain, with the rest looked up from reference TRBV15 and TRBJ2-1, is DAMVIQNPRYQVTQFGKPVTLSCSQTLNHNVMYWYQQKSSQAPKLLFHYYDKDFNNEADTPDNFQSRRPNTSFCFLDIRSPGLGDTAMYLCATSGELDGNEQFFGPGTRLTVL.

The rearrangement uses TRBV7-2 and TRBJ1-6, with 9 bases matching TRBD1. Germline-derived CDR1 and CDR2 are SGHTA and FQGNSA. The CDR3 length is 14 residues. Germline trimming cut 5 bases from V and 10 bases from J; bases unmatched to any gene: 6. The CDR3 nucleotides are TGTGCCAGCAGCGAGGGACAGGGATGGTCACCCCTCCACTTT. It is translated as CASSEGQGWSPLHF. Variable domain in full (rest from reference TRBV7-2 and TRBJ1-6): GAGVSQSPSNKVTEKGKDVELRCDPISGHTALYWYRQSLGQGLEFLIYFQGNSAPDKSGLPSDRFSAERTGGSVSTLTIQRTQQEDSAVYLCASSEGQGWSPLHFGNGTRLTVT.

There are many counts of this clonotype. The chain is built from TRBV5-6 and TRBJ2-1; 7 positions agree with TRBD2. The CDR3 covers 14 residues. CDR1 is SGHDT, CDR2 YYEEEE, per germline. J was trimmed by 6 bases and V by 0 bases; bases with no gene match: 3. The CDR3 coding sequence is TGTGCCAGCAGCTTGGAAGCGGGGTTCAATGAGCAGTTCTTC. Translating it yields CASSLEAGFNEQFF.

This clonotype was counted between two and nine times. The chain is built from TRBV9 and TRBJ2-1, with 11 bases aligning to TRBD2. Per germline, CDR1 SGDLS and CDR2 YYNGEE. This CDR3 has 14 residues. V shed 2 bases, J shed 6 bases, and the junction held 1 base outside the gene matches. The CDR3 DNA follows: TGTGCCAGCAGCGTTAGCGGGAGGGCCAATGAGCAGTTCTTC. Translated: CASSVSGRANEQFF.